This T cell receptor (beta chain) is from a study of blood T cell repertoires in COVID-19. Whole-study context: Sources were T cells, B-cell-depleted T cells, or PBMCs; the material itself was cDNA or gDNA.

The age range of participants was about 18 to 89 years, with residence in about two dozen US areas. Cohort allocation depended upon clinical history that participants reported. The V and J ends lost 0 bases and 5 bases respectively, with 8 bases between them. Germline CDR1 reads SGHRS; CDR2 reads YFSETQ. This CDR3 region has 13 residues. Authors' analysis steps: Quantification of nucleated cells was approximated via reference gene primer amplification. Assay: immunoSEQ multiplex PCR; the TCRdb copy retains only in-frame clones and omits some. The D gene and trimming were derived from the DNA, and the V and J assignments and clone size from that table. Seen here are some 350,000 clones, about 90% observed once, and the top ten hold roughly 5.3%.

The specimen was PBMCs or T cells enriched from blood (not recorded which). The V call is TRBV5-1, the J call TRBJ1-1; D unresolved. The source is a woman aged 30 to 39 who had recovered from COVID-19. This CDR3 is CASSLGGRTEAFF. The CDR3 DNA reads as TGCGCCAGCAGCTTGGGAGGCCGGACTGAAGCTTTCTTT.